A selection of T cell receptor beta chains follows, all from one sample in a study of T cell responses to AZD1222 COVID-19 vaccine. Libraries were prepared by immunoSEQ multiplex PCR; TCRdb keeps only in-frame clonotypes and omits some of them. The sample lists over 150,000 clones; around 88% were seen once. This specimen consisted of peripheral blood, obtained 28 days after the second AZD1222 dose. These receptors all stem from an adult who received the AZD1222 COVID-19 vaccine. Each CDR3 is given with its conserved first and last residue. A D gene is named only where the DNA matches it firmly. Clone size appears in some rows only: once, few, many, or a class for an expanded clone.

j_call	v_call	d_call	cdr3_length	clone_size	cdr3_nt	cdr3_aa
TRBJ1-1	TRBV9	-	14	-	TGTGCCAGCAGCCCGCGCCTCATGGGCACTGAAGCTTTCTTT	CASSPRLMGTEAFF
TRBJ1-4	TRBV7-9	TRBD1	15	-	TGTGCCAGCAGCCCGACCGGGACAGGGGTTGAAAAACTGTTTTTT	CASSPTGTGVEKLFF
TRBJ1-1	TRBV7-6	TRBD1	16	once	TGTGCCAGCAGCCAAAGGACAGGAGACATGAACACTGAAGCTTTCTTT	CASSQRTGDMNTEAFF
TRBJ1-2	TRBV5-6	TRBD1	16	-	TGTGCCAGCAGCCTCCGGGACAGGAGACCTAACTATGGCTACACCTTC	CASSLRDRRPNYGYTF
TRBJ2-3	TRBV4-1	-	16	-	TGCGCCAGCAGCCTCCTCGGGGAAGGGGGCACAGATACGCAGTATTTT	CASSLLGEGGTDTQYF
TRBJ1-1	TRBV7-9	-	14	-	TGTGCCAGCAGCTGGGGTCAGGGGTACACTGAAGCTTTCTTT	CASSWGQGYTEAFF
TRBJ1-1	TRBV5-1	-	14	-	TGCGCCAGCAGCTTGAGGATTGAGAACACTGAAGCTTTCTTT	CASSLRIENTEAFF
TRBJ2-3	TRBV14	-	15	-	TGTGCCAGCAGCCAAGATCCAGGGCACACAGGTACGCAGTATTTT	CASSQDPGHTGTQYF
TRBJ2-1	TRBV5-6	TRBD2	16	-	TGTGCCAGCAGCCGCTCCACTAGCGGGGGGTACAATGAGCAGTTCTTC	CASSRSTSGGYNEQFF
TRBJ1-1	TRBV7-9	-	14	-	TGTGCCAGCAGCCCGGACAGCCTAAACACTGAAGCTTTCTTT	CASSPDSLNTEAFF
TRBJ2-2	TRBV12-5	-	16	-	TGTGCTAGTGGTCCGTCGTTTGGGGCCGACACCGGGGAGCTGTTTTTT	CASGPSFGADTGELFF
TRBJ1-2	TRBV5-4	-	13	-	TGTGCCAGCAGCTTGGATACTAACTATGGCTACACCTTC	CASSLDTNYGYTF
TRBJ2-7	TRBV27	TRBD1	15	-	TGTGCCAGCAGTTTAACGAACAGGGGGTCGGGAGAGCAGTACTTC	CASSLTNRGSGEQYF
TRBJ1-1	TRBV2	-	14	once	TGTGCCAGCAGGAATGGGGGGAGCAACACTGAAGCTTTCTTT	CASRNGGSNTEAFF
TRBJ1-1	TRBV6-1	-	14	-	TGTGCCAGCAGTGAAGCGGCGAGTGACACTGAAGCTTTCTTT	CASSEAASDTEAFF
TRBJ1-5	TRBV7-2	-	14	-	TGTGCCAGCAGCTTAGTATTGGGGAATCAGCCCCAGCATTTT	CASSLVLGNQPQHF
TRBJ1-5	TRBV30	-	14	-	TGTGCCTGGAGCCAAACAGGGATCAATCAGCCCCAGCATTTT	CAWSQTGINQPQHF
TRBJ2-1	TRBV2	TRBD2	18	-	TGTGCCAGCAGTGAGGGGTTTAGCGGGGGGGCCCGGTTGAATGAGCAGTTCTTC	CASSEGFSGGARLNEQFF
TRBJ2-3	TRBV7-7	-	13	-	TGTGCCAGCAGCTTAGGCGCCGCAGATACGCAGTATTTT	CASSLGAADTQYF
TRBJ2-2	TRBV4-2	-	14	few	TGTGCCAGCAGGGGGCGCTGGGACACCGGGGAGCTGTTTTTT	CASRGRWDTGELFF
TRBJ1-1	TRBV4-1	TRBD1	18	few	TGCGCCAGCAGCCAAGGTTTAATCGGGACAGGTTCGGTTACTGAAGCTTTCTTT	CASSQGLIGTGSVTEAFF
TRBJ1-2	TRBV19	-	14	-	TGTGCCAGTAGTATTGCTTTGGGTGGCTATGGCTACACCTTC	CASSIALGGYGYTF
TRBJ1-4	TRBV30	-	15	-	TGTGCCTGTATCAGTCCGGGTGCACATAATGAAAAACTGTTTTTT	CACISPGAHNEKLFF
TRBJ1-1	TRBV5-1	-	13	-	TGCGCCAGCAGCTTCGTTGGGGGCACTGAAGCTTTCTTT	CASSFVGGTEAFF
TRBJ2-1	TRBV20-1	-	10	-	TGCAGTGCTGGTAGGAATGAGCAGTTCTTC	CSAGRNEQFF
TRBJ1-4	TRBV6-5	TRBD1	15	-	TGTGCCAGCAGTCCCGGGACAGGGAGAAGTGAAAAACTGTTTTTT	CASSPGTGRSEKLFF
TRBJ2-7	TRBV6-5	-	14	-	TGTGCCAGCAGCTTCCAGGACCCAACAAACGAGCAGTACTTC	CASSFQDPTNEQYF
TRBJ2-2	TRBV6-2/TRBV6-3	-	16	few	TGTGCCAGCAGTTACCCCGAGACTCCTCGACCCGGGGAGCTGTTTTTT	CASSYPETPRPGELFF
TRBJ1-2	TRBV4-1	TRBD1	15	-	TGCGCCAGCAGCCAGCCATCCCAGGGGGTCAATGGCTACACCTTC	CASSQPSQGVNGYTF
TRBJ2-3	TRBV6-5	TRBD1	15	-	TGTGCCAGCAGCCCCGGCAGGGGGCTCGCAGATACGCAGTATTTT	CASSPGRGLADTQYF
TRBJ2-5	TRBV5-6	TRBD1	15	-	TGTGCCAGCAGCGAGGTCCCGACAGGGGAAGAGACCCAGTACTTC	CASSEVPTGEETQYF
TRBJ2-7	TRBV5-1	-	17	once	TGCGCCAGCAGCTTGGCCTACCAGGAGAAGAACTCCTACGAGCAGTACTTC	CASSLAYQEKNSYEQYF
TRBJ1-3	TRBV6-5	-	14	-	TGTGCCAGCAGTTTAACTAACTCTGGAAACACCATATATTTT	CASSLTNSGNTIYF
TRBJ1-5	TRBV5-6	TRBD1	16	-	TGTGCCAGCAGCTTGGCCGGAAGGGGGCGAACTCAGCCCCAGCATTTT	CASSLAGRGRTQPQHF
TRBJ1-5	TRBV7-9	TRBD1	15	-	TGTGCCAGCAGCCAGGGGGCTGGGCTCAATCAGCCCCAGCATTTT	CASSQGAGLNQPQHF
TRBJ2-1	TRBV2	-	15	-	TGTGCCAGCAGTGAAATCATGGGAACCGGGAATGAGCAGTTCTTC	CASSEIMGTGNEQFF
TRBJ1-2	TRBV11-2	TRBD1	14	-	TGTGCCAGCAGCCCGACAGGGGAGGACTATGGCTACACCTTC	CASSPTGEDYGYTF
TRBJ2-2	TRBV4-2	TRBD2	21	-	TGTGCCAGCAGCCAGACAAAGGGACTAGCGGGGCCTACCGAGAACACCGGGGAGCTGTTTTTT	CASSQTKGLAGPTENTGELFF
TRBJ1-2	TRBV6-2/TRBV6-3	TRBD1	13	-	TGTGCCAGCAGTTGGGGACAGAACTATGGCTACACCTTC	CASSWGQNYGYTF
TRBJ2-6	TRBV12-5	TRBD1	21	-	TGTGCTAGTGGTTTGGTACGGGCAGGGGGCAACCCAAGCTCTGGGGCCAACGTCCTGACTTTC	CASGLVRAGGNPSSGANVLTF
TRBJ1-1	TRBV7-8	-	11	-	TGTGCCAGCAGCCTATACACTGAAGCTTTCTTT	CASSLYTEAFF
TRBJ2-7	TRBV6-2/TRBV6-3	TRBD2	15	-	TGTGCCAGCAGTTCGTTAGCGGGGGGAGCCTACGAGCAGTACTTC	CASSSLAGGAYEQYF
TRBJ1-2	TRBV25-1	-	12	-	TGTGCCAGCAGAGAAGGGGACTATGGCTACACCTTC	CASREGDYGYTF
TRBJ1-3	TRBV5-1	-	14	-	TGCGCCAGCAGCCAGGGTAGCTCTGGAAACACCATATATTTT	CASSQGSSGNTIYF
TRBJ1-3	TRBV6-5	-	15	-	TGTGCCAGCAGACCCACGGGTCTCTCTGGAAACACCATATATTTT	CASRPTGLSGNTIYF
TRBJ2-2	TRBV6-1	-	15	-	TGTGCCAGCAGTGAGTTCTGGGCGAACACCGGGGAGCTGTTTTTT	CASSEFWANTGELFF